Shown below are 10 T cell receptor beta chains from a single sample sequenced in a study of T-cell reconstitution after alpha-beta-depleted transplantation in children. Molecular barcoding with unique molecular identifiers was used for the TCRbeta library. TCRdb fed the PCR reads into MiXCR, producing one record per CDR3 protein. The data hold under 300,000 distinct CDR3 sequences, with 11% observed a single time. Specimen: peripheral blood, collected 180 days after TCRalphabeta/CD19-depleted stem cell transplant. Every receptor here comes from a male patient between 2 and 10 years old who had a stem cell transplant for chronic granulomatous disease, so the T cells may come from the graft donor.

This clonotype was detected many times. The chain links TRBV11-1 to TRBJ1-6; 7 positions match TRBD1. Germline CDR1 and CDR2: SGHAT and FQDESV (reference sequence). The CDR3 spans 18 residues. Trimming at V came to 1 base and at J to 0 bases, leaving 6 bases not matched to a gene. The CDR3 DNA reads TGTGCCAGCAGCTTAGAACCACAGGGGAGCTCCTATAATTCACCCCTCCACTTT. Translation gives CASSLEPQGSSYNSPLHF.

With regard to this clonotype: A clone one base away is much larger, so this may be a read error. The chain recombines TRBV4-3 with TRBJ2-5; D not certain. This CDR3 is 15 amino acids long. Germline V lookup: CDR1 LGHNA, CDR2 YSLEER. Written as DNA, the CDR3 is TGCGCCATCAGCCAAGATTCTACCTACCAAGAGACCCAGTACTTC. Its protein product is CAISQDSTYQETQYF.

This clonotype was seen more than once but under ten times. V gene TRBV30 combines with J gene TRBJ2-1, with a tentative D call TRBD1 (6 bases). CDR3 length: 14 residues. V lost 5 bases and J 2 bases, leaving 13 bases between the germline ends. Per the germline V gene, CDR1 is GTSNPN and CDR2 is SVGIG (reference sequence). CDR3 amino acids: CAWVRGDTYNEQFF. CDR3 nucleotides: TGTGCCTGGGTCAGGGGAGACACCTACAATGAGCAGTTCTTC.

The chain recombines TRBV19 with TRBJ1-1, with D uncertain. With 10 bases removed from V and 9 bases from J, the gap between germline ends came to 15 bases. CDR3 length equals 11 residues. Germline assignment: CDR1 LNHDA and CDR2 SQIVND (reference sequence). CDR3 coding DNA: TGTGCCACCAGCACCATGAGGAAAGCTTTCTTT. Residues: CATSTMRKAFF.

This clonotype was observed at least ten times. The chain uses TRBV7-3 and TRBJ2-3; possibly TRBD1 for D (7 bases). The germline gives CDR1 SGHTA, CDR2 FQGTGA. V was trimmed by 5 bases and J by 9 bases, leaving 15 bases between them. The CDR3 sequence is 13 residues long. The CDR3 DNA reads as TGTGCCAGCAGCCATCCAGGGGGAGGAACGCAGTATTTT. Translating it yields CASSHPGGGTQYF.

A note on this clonotype: This may be a read error: a much more frequent sequence differs by one nucleotide. The V and J genes are TRBV10-3 and TRBJ2-1, with a possible D match to TRBD2 (5 bases). Trimming left V 8 bases short and J 8 bases short, with 16 bases between. The length of the CDR3 is 13 residues. In germline, CDR1 is ENHRY, CDR2 SYGVKD. As DNA, the CDR3 is TGTGCCATCTCGGGGTGGCTTAAGGATGAGCAGTTCTTC. Protein sequence: CAISGWLKDEQFF.

This sequence joins TRBV4-2 and TRBJ2-7; 10 bases match TRBD2. Trimming at V came to 4 bases and at J to 6 bases, leaving 24 bases not matched to a gene. The germline gives CDR1 LGHNA, CDR2 YNFKEQ. There are 20 residues in the CDR3. The CDR3, as DNA: TGTGCCAGCAGCCCCCGGCGACTGAGAGCGGGGGGGCGAATCGGAGGCGAGCAGTACTTC. It encodes CASSPRRLRAGGRIGGEQYF.

This clonotype was recorded at least ten times. The chain joins TRBV7-2 to TRBJ2-7; D possibly corresponds to TRBD2 (5 bases). Trimming cost V 4 bases and J 7 bases, with 14 bases left between them. This CDR3 region has 13 residues. Germline V CDR1 and CDR2: SGHTA, FQGNSA. CDR3 amino acids: CASSSALAGEQYF. For the CDR3, the DNA is TGTGCCAGCAGCTCCGCCCTAGCTGGGGAGCAGTACTTC. The full variable domain, completed using reference TRBV7-2 and TRBJ2-7, is GAGVSQSPSNKVTEKGKDVELRCDPISGHTALYWYRQSLGQGLEFLIYFQGNSAPDKSGLPSDRFSAERTGGSVSTLTIQRTQQEDSAVYLCASSSALAGEQYFGPGTRLTVT.

This clonotype was detected ten times or more. This chain uses TRBV12-5 with TRBJ2-2; weak D call: TRBD2 (5 bases). The CDR3 extends over 14 amino acids. V lost 9 bases and J lost 0, with 11 bases in between. The germline V gene encodes CDR1 LGHNT and CDR2 FRNRAP. The CDR3 sequence is CARSGNANTGELFF. CDR3 sequence (DNA): TGTGCTAGGTCCGGGAACGCGAACACCGGGGAGCTGTTTTTT.

This clonotype showed up many times. V usage is TRBV12-3 or TRBV12-4 and J usage is TRBJ2-7; 12 positions match TRBD1. The CDR3 loop spans 14 amino acids. After removal of 6 bases from V and 7 bases from J, the junction contained 7 bases not matched to a gene. This CDR3 reads CASSPGQGAREQYF. Written as DNA, the CDR3 is TGTGCCAGCAGCCCGGGACAGGGGGCGCGGGAGCAGTACTTC.